This T cell receptor (beta chain) was identified during a study of control samples from healthy donors and cancer patients. Germline V gene lookup returns CDR1 SEHNR and CDR2 FQNEAQ (reference sequence). Trimming removed 5 bases at V and 9 bases at J, with 14 bases between. The CDR3 is 14 residues long. Sequenced by immunoSEQ multiplex PCR; TCRdb stores in-frame clones only, minus some. This sample yields 93,000 or so clones, of which around 89% are seen a single time; about 18% belongs to the top ten. Sequences were obtained from PBMCs. V and J are TRBV7-9 and TRBJ1-6; D gene ambiguous. The receptor was isolated from a man aged 55-75 years with lung cancer. This CDR3 is CASSRPAWGSPLHF. The CDR3, as DNA: TGTGCCAGCAGCCGGCCCGCCTGGGGTTCACCCCTCCACTTT.